Listed below are T cell receptor beta chains from one sample, sequenced in a study of blood T cell repertoires in COVID-19. The table came from immunoSEQ multiplex PCR; TCRdb's copy has only in-frame clones and leaves some out. The sample carries fewer than 90,000 clones, roughly 80% recorded once. Sequenced sample: peripheral blood. The receptors were sampled from a woman aged 50 to 65 with acute or convalescent COVID-19. The CDR3 runs from the conserved cysteine through the conserved F or W. The D gene is left open where the match is weak. Clone size is given for some rows only: seen once, a few or many times, or a class if the clone is expanded.

TRBJ2-1 | . | TRBV5-8 | . | TGTGCCAGCAGCTTGGCCGCGGGAACAAGCTCCTACAATGAGCAGTTCTTC | CASSLAAGTSSYNEQFF
TRBJ1-1 | few | TRBV4-1 | TRBD1 | TGCGCCAGCAGCCAAGACCGACAGGGATCCACTGAAGCTTTCTTT | CASSQDRQGSTEAFF
TRBJ1-2 | once | TRBV7-2 | TRBD1 | TGTGCCAGCAGCCCCGAAGGGACAGGGGTTTATGGCTACACCTTC | CASSPEGTGVYGYTF
TRBJ1-5 | . | TRBV19 | . | TGTGCCAGTAGCCAGGACAGTGTATATCAACCCCAGCATTTT | CASSQDSVYQPQHF
TRBJ1-5 | . | TRBV13 | TRBD1 | TGTGCCAGCAGCTCGCAGGGGGCAATAGGGCCCCAGCATTTT | CASSSQGAIGPQHF
TRBJ1-1 | . | TRBV6-5 | TRBD1 | TGTGCCAGCAGTACCCGGACAGGGGTTGAAGCTTTCTTT | CASSTRTGVEAFF
TRBJ1-6 | . | TRBV7-2 | TRBD1 | TGTGCCAGCAGTTTGACAGGGGAGTCCTATAATTCACCCCTCCACTTT | CASSLTGESYNSPLHF
TRBJ1-1 | . | TRBV9 | . | TGTGCCAGCAGCTCCGGGAGCGGGGGTTACACTGAAGCTTTCTTT | CASSSGSGGYTEAFF
TRBJ2-2 | many | TRBV7-9 | . | TGTGCCAGCAGCTGGGGGGCGAACACCGGGGAGCTGTTTTTT | CASSWGANTGELFF
TRBJ1-1 | . | TRBV6-2/TRBV6-3 | TRBD1 | TGTGCCAGCAGTTCCGGGACAGGGGTAACTGAAGCTTTCTTT | CASSSGTGVTEAFF
TRBJ2-4 | few | TRBV28 | . | TGTGCCAGCAGTTTAGCCGGCAAAAACATTCAGTACTTC | CASSLAGKNIQYF
TRBJ1-1 | few | TRBV12-3/TRBV12-4 | . | TGTGCCAGCAGCCAATACTCGAACACTGAAGCTTTCTTT | CASSQYSNTEAFF
TRBJ1-5 | once | TRBV5-6 | . | TGTGCCAGCAGCTTGGCACAGGTACCTGGGGATCAGCCCCAGCATTTT | CASSLAQVPGDQPQHF
TRBJ2-2 | . | TRBV5-1 | TRBD1 | TGCGCCAGCAGCTTAGGACAGGGGGCGAGAGGGGAGCTGTTTTTT | CASSLGQGARGELFF
TRBJ2-2 | few | TRBV7-3 | TRBD1 | TGTGCCAGCAGCTCTGAGGGGGCGACCGGGGAGCTGTTTTTT | CASSSEGATGELFF
TRBJ2-3 | . | TRBV6-5 | TRBD1 | TGTGCCAGCAGTTACACAGGGGCCAGCACAGATACGCAGTATTTT | CASSYTGASTDTQYF
TRBJ2-7 | once | TRBV5-5 | . | TGTGCCAGCAGCTTGGTTGCCGGCTCCTACGAGCAGTACTTC | CASSLVAGSYEQYF
TRBJ1-3 | . | TRBV19 | . | TGTGCCAGTACCCGGTCCCAGGGTAGAAACACCATATATTTT | CASTRSQGRNTIYF
TRBJ2-5 | . | TRBV7-2 | . | TGTGCCAGCAGCTATCGGACAGTTCAAGAGACCCAGTACTTC | CASSYRTVQETQYF
TRBJ2-1 | few | TRBV7-2 | TRBD2 | TGTGCCAGCAGGCGGGCTAGCGGGGGAGATGAGCAGTTCTTC | CASRRASGGDEQFF
TRBJ2-1 | . | TRBV28 | . | TGTGCCAGCAGTTTATTGAACAGTTACAATGAGCAGTTCTTC | CASSLLNSYNEQFF
TRBJ1-2 | . | TRBV3-1/TRBV3-2 | . | TGTGCCAGCAGCCCCGCACGGGGGGGCTCTGGCTACACCTTC | CASSPARGGSGYTF
TRBJ2-2 | few | TRBV6-2/TRBV6-3 | TRBD2 | TGTGCCAGCAGTTACGGCCTAGCGGGGGGCAACACCGGGGAGCTGTTTTTT | CASSYGLAGGNTGELFF
TRBJ2-1 | . | TRBV5-1 | TRBD2 | TGCGCCAGCAGCAGGAGCGGGGGCTCCTACAATGAGCAGTTCTTC | CASSRSGGSYNEQFF
TRBJ1-1 | . | TRBV15 | TRBD1 | TGTGCCACCCAACCCCGGGACAGGGGTGGGAACACTGAAGCTTTCTTT | CATQPRDRGGNTEAFF
TRBJ2-5 | few | TRBV3-1/TRBV3-2 | . | TGTGCCAGCAGCCAAGGCGGCCGGGGAGAGACCCAGTACTTC | CASSQGGRGETQYF
TRBJ2-3 | . | TRBV11-3 | . | TGTGCCAGCAGCTTCAACACAGATACGCAGTATTTT | CASSFNTDTQYF
TRBJ1-2 | . | TRBV27 | TRBD1 | TGTGCCAGCAGGACAGGGTCAGGGGGCTACACCTTC | CASRTGSGGYTF
TRBJ2-7 | . | TRBV5-6 | TRBD1 | TGTGCCAGCAGCTCAGTACAGGGGTCCGCCTACGAGCAGTACTTC | CASSSVQGSAYEQYF
TRBJ2-2 | . | TRBV5-1 | . | TGCGCCAGCAGCGTACAGGCAAGCGGGGAGCTGTTTTTT | CASSVQASGELFF
TRBJ2-1 | . | TRBV7-2 | TRBD2 | TGTGCCAGCAGCCGGGCGGGGGGCTTCTCCTACAATGAGCAGTTCTTC | CASSRAGGFSYNEQFF
TRBJ2-7 | once | TRBV7-9 | . | TGTGCCAGCAGCTTATGGGAGGATAACGAGCAGTACTTC | CASSLWEDNEQYF
TRBJ2-7 | . | TRBV7-2 | TRBD1 | TGTGCCAGCAGCTATCCGGGACAGGGGAGCTCCTACGAGCAGTACTTC | CASSYPGQGSSYEQYF
TRBJ2-3 | . | TRBV27 | TRBD1 | TGTGCCAGCAGTTCCGGCAGGGGGAGCACAGATACGCAGTATTTT | CASSSGRGSTDTQYF
TRBJ1-4 | . | TRBV30 | TRBD1 | TGTGCCTGGAGTGACCGGACAGGGGATGAAAAACTGTTTTTT | CAWSDRTGDEKLFF
TRBJ2-5 | . | TRBV6-2/TRBV6-3 | . | TGTGCCAGCAGTGCCGGGACTTTCCAGACCCAGTACTTC | CASSAGTFQTQYF
TRBJ2-2 | . | TRBV3-1/TRBV3-2 | . | TGTGCCAGCAGCCAGGGGGCTGGGACCGGGGAGCTGTTTTTT | CASSQGAGTGELFF
TRBJ1-4 | . | TRBV5-1 | TRBD1 | TGCGCCAGCAGCTTGGACGGACAGGGGAGTGAAAAACTGTTTTTT | CASSLDGQGSEKLFF
TRBJ2-7 | . | TRBV27 | . | TGTGCCAGCAGTTTCGGGTCTTCCTATTACGAGCAGTACTTC | CASSFGSSYYEQYF
TRBJ1-3 | . | TRBV28 | . | TGTGCCAGCAGTTTAGGTTGGGGCTTATCTGGAAACACCATATATTTT | CASSLGWGLSGNTIYF
TRBJ1-2 | . | TRBV18 | . | TGTGCCAGCTCACCACCCCCCGGGGGACGACGAGGCTACACCTTC | CASSPPPGGRRGYTF
TRBJ1-5 | . | TRBV12-3/TRBV12-4 | . | TGTGCCAGCAAGGGAGCAGATCAGCCCCAGCATTTT | CASKGADQPQHF
TRBJ1-1 | . | TRBV6-5 | TRBD1 | TGTGCCAGCAGTTCGCAGACAGGGGTGAACACTGAAGCTTTCTTT | CASSSQTGVNTEAFF
TRBJ2-7 | . | TRBV18 | TRBD1 | TGTGCCAGCTCCCCAGGGACAGGGCTCTACGAGCAGTACTTC | CASSPGTGLYEQYF
TRBJ1-1 | . | TRBV15 | . | TGTGCCACCAGCAGACCATTCGGTGCTGAAGCTTTCTTT | CATSRPFGAEAFF
TRBJ1-2 | . | TRBV5-1 | TRBD1 | TGCGCCAGCAGACCGCAGGGGGCTTCGCTGAACTATGGCTACACCTTC | CASRPQGASLNYGYTF
TRBJ1-2 | . | TRBV28 | TRBD1 | TGTGCCAGCAGGCGCGGGACAGACTATGGCTACACCTTC | CASRRGTDYGYTF
TRBJ1-2 | . | TRBV7-9 | TRBD1 | TGTGCCAGCAGCTTGGGGGACAGGGAAAACTATGGCTACACCTTC | CASSLGDRENYGYTF
TRBJ1-2 | . | TRBV12-3/TRBV12-4 | . | TGTGCATCCGGGGGGGCGGGCTATGGCTACACCTTC | CASGGAGYGYTF
TRBJ2-4 | . | TRBV12-3/TRBV12-4 | TRBD2 | TGTGCCAGCAGTCGGGGGGGACGGGACATTCAGTACTTC | CASSRGGRDIQYF
TRBJ1-2 | . | TRBV5-1 | TRBD1 | TGCGCCAGCAGGGGACAGGCTAACTATGGCTACACCTTC | CASRGQANYGYTF
TRBJ1-2 | . | TRBV6-5 | TRBD1 | TGTGCCAGCACGGAGACAGGGAAAGGCTACACCTTC | CASTETGKGYTF
TRBJ2-7 | . | TRBV21-1 | . | TGTGCCAGCAGAGTGAGGGAGCAGTACTTC | CASRVREQYF
TRBJ2-1 | . | TRBV4-3 | . | TGCGCCAGCAGCCAAGATGGCCTAGACTACAATGAGCAGTTCTTC | CASSQDGLDYNEQFF
TRBJ2-3 | . | TRBV7-9 | . | TGTGCCAGCAGCTTAACAGGGCGCACAGATACGCAGTATTTT | CASSLTGRTDTQYF
TRBJ2-5 | . | TRBV3-1/TRBV3-2 | TRBD1 | TGTGCCAGCAGCACCCGGGACAGGGAGACCCAGTACTTC | CASSTRDRETQYF
TRBJ2-7 | few | TRBV18 | TRBD1 | TGTGCCAGCTCTCCGGGACAGGGTACCTACGAGCAGTACTTC | CASSPGQGTYEQYF
TRBJ1-2 | . | TRBV3-1/TRBV3-2 | . | TGTGCCAGCAGCCCTCGGACAAGGGATGGCTACACCTTC | CASSPRTRDGYTF
TRBJ2-3 | . | TRBV6-5 | TRBD2 | TGTGCCAGCAGCCGAGCGGGGGAGTCGGATACGCAGTATTTT | CASSRAGESDTQYF